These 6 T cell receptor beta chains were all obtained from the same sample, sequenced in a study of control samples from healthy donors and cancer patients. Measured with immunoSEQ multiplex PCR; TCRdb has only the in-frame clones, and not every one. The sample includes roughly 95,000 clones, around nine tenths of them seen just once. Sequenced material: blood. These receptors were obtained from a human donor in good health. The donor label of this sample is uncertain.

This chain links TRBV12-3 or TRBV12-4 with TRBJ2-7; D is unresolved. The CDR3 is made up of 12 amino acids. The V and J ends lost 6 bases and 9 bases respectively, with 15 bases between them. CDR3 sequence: CASSDPGFLQYF. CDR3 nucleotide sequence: TGTGCCAGCAGCGACCCCGGGTTCCTGCAGTACTTC.

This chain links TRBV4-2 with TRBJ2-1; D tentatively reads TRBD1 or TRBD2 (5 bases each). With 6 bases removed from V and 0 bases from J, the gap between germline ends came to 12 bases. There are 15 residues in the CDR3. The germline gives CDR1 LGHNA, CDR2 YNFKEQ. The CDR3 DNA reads TGTGCCAGCAGTCATGGGGGTAGCTCCTACAATGAGCAGTTCTTC. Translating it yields CASSHGGSSYNEQFF.

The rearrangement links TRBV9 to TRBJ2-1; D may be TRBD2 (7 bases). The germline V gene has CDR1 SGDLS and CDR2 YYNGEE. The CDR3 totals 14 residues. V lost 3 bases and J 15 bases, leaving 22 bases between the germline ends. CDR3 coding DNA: TGTGCCAGCAGCGCCTACCTGAGGGGGGGGCCCCCGTTCTTC. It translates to CASSAYLRGGPPFF.

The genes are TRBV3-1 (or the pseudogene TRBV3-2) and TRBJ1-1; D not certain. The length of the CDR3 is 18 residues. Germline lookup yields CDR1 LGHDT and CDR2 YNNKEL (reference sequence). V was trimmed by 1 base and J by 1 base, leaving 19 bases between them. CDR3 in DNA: TGTGCCAGCAGCCAAGCCCTAATCTCTCCAGGAGGGAACACTGAAGCTTTCTTT. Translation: CASSQALISPGGNTEAFF.

CDR3 DNA sequence: TGTGCCAGCAGTTCGGATTTCCTAGGCGAGCAGTACGTC. Amino acids: CASSSDFLGEQYV. This rearrangement joins TRBV28 to TRBJ2-7, with unresolved D. Germline CDR1 and CDR2: MDHEN and SYDVKM. Trimming took 4 bases from V and 6 from J, leaving 13 bases between them. This CDR3 contains 13 residues.

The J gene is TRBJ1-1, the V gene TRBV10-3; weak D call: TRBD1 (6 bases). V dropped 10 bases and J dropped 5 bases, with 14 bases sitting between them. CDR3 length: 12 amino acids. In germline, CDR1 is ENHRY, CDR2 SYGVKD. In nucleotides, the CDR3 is TGTGCCAGCACAGGGACTGAGACTGAAGCTTTCTTT. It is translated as CASTGTETEAFF.